This TCR beta chain derives from a study of PD-L1 blockade in urothelial cancer (dated by TCRdb to the late 2010s). About the investigation overall: Therapy was started at some point between 2014 and 2016 for all patients, and atezolizumab 1,200 mg was administered intravenously every 3 weeks. About 90% of the roughly 29 patients were identified as males with urothelial cancer of bladder origin, and a prior smoking history was reported by 18 of 29 patients. An ECOG performance status of 0 or 1 was recorded for the patients, and 0 to 3 prior chemotherapy regimens had been received by the patients. Blood samples were analyzed at 3 weeks after treatment start (second dose) and at 6 weeks after treatment start. Blood samples yielded a median of roughly 150,000 T cells and roughly 80,000 unique TCRs, with median clonality approximately 0.08. The study was an exploratory multi-omic analysis of somatic, immune and clinical correlates of response to PD-L1 blockade with atezolizumab in urothelial cancer. TCR sequencing covered pretreatment tumor samples and matched, serially collected peripheral blood taken before and after atezolizumab treatment. Durable clinical benefit was defined as a progression-free survival longer than 6 months, and TCR features were additionally tested against progression-free survival and overall survival. In the same patients, pretreatment tumors underwent whole exome sequencing and RNA sequencing in addition to TCR sequencing. Durable clinical benefit was achieved by nine patients and was not achieved by 20 patients. Pretreatment blood TCR-seq was available for nearly 30 patients, at least one posttreatment blood collection was obtained for some 25 patients, and tumor TCR-seq was available for some 25 patients. Study-wide conclusions, independent of this receptor: Small sample size (n ≈ 30) and many exploratory analyses mean the results are intended to be hypothesis-generating. A pretreatment peripheral blood TCR clonality below the median was linked to improved progression-free and overall survival. Greater expansion of tumor-associated TCR clones in peripheral blood 3 weeks after the start of treatment was observed in patients with durable benefit (n ≈ 20, p = 0.022).

This clone was seen once. The antigen this receptor binds is unknown. No base-level quality is on record; no much larger clone is a single base apart. The germline V and J ends show losses of 6 bases and 3 bases respectively, and no gene match explains 6 bases of the junction. CDR1 and CDR2, looked up from the germline V gene (reference sequence), are SEHNR and FQNEAQ. The CDR3 contains 15 residues, cysteine and phenylalanine counted. The sequence is cut down to CDR3 DNA, 45 bases in frame from base 1. Reading the label with the study, this specimen's time point is: pretreatment peripheral blood. A total of 25 to 35 patients with locally advanced or metastatic urothelial carcinoma, treated at Memorial Sloan Kettering on a trial protocol, made up the cohort. Peripheral blood mononuclear cells were collected pretreatment and during treatment, at between 1 and 8 total time points per patient. The Qiagen DNeasy Blood extraction kit was used to purify genomic DNA from total PBMCs and tumor samples. PBMCs were collected pretreatment and during treatment and were isolated and stored as previously described.

Synthetic TCR analog templates were spiked into each PCR so that absolute template abundance could be estimated from read counts. TCRbeta CDR3 regions were amplified from genomic DNA with bias-controlled V and J gene primers using the immunoSEQ assay. Sequencing of rearranged TCRbeta segments was done at approximately 20X coverage. As for the original processing: Clustering was used to correct sequencing errors, and CDR3s were annotated against IMGT to assign V, D and J genes. Only productive TCRbeta rearrangements were used in downstream analyses, excluding out-of-frame or stop-codon sequences. To compute clonality, Shannon entropy was normalized by the log of the number of unique productive sequences and then subtracted from one. Fisher's exact test with Benjamini-Hochberg correction, at a threshold of adjusted p below 0.01, was used to find clones that differed between time points or between blood and tumor. The immuneACCESS repertoire file appears here via TCRdb, limited to in-frame rearrangements. These files lack a portion of the clones; in checked studies, under half of the deficit traces to unresolved V genes, and the cause of the others is not known. The V and J calls and clone size were taken over from that table, and D and trimming were inferred from the DNA. The sample table holds around 70,000 clones, of which roughly 84% were seen once. 9% to 9.5% of the sample goes to the ten largest clones.

The source material was PBMCs, sampled around atezolizumab (anti-PD-L1) treatment. Recombination linked TRBV7-9 to TRBJ2-3, with 10 junctional bases fitting TRBD2. The sequence derives from a woman aged 70-85 years with urothelial cancer. At the DNA level, the sequence is TGTGCCAGCAGTCCCGCGGGACTAGCGACAGATACGCAGTATTTT. Translated, this gives CASSPAGLATDTQYF.